The 31 T cell receptor beta chains given below trace back to one sample, sequenced in a study of OX40 agonist ivuxolimab in advanced cancers. TCRdb's table, derived via immunoSEQ multiplex PCR, lists solely in-frame clones and lacks some. In the table there are about 79,000 clones, under 85% of which are singletons. The specimen was CD4+ or CD8+ T cells sorted from blood, collected in a trial of the OX40 agonist ivuxolimab. All receptors derive from an adult with an advanced solid tumor such as melanoma, head and neck, liver or kidney cancer.

The V call is TRBV2, the J call TRBJ2-7; 14 nucleotides match TRBD2. The CDR3 has 14 amino acids. V shed 7 bases, J shed 9 bases, and the junction held 8 bases outside the gene matches. Germline CDR1 reads SNHLY; CDR2 reads FYNNEI. The CDR3 spells CASTLGTSGRVQYF. The CDR3 coding sequence is TGTGCCAGCACCCTCGGGACTAGCGGGAGAGTGCAGTACTTC.

This clone was recorded a few times. V gene TRBV7-9 combines with J gene TRBJ2-5; D possibly uses TRBD1 or TRBD2 (5 bases each). V was trimmed by 4 bases and J by 1 base, leaving 10 bases between them. Germline CDR1 and CDR2: SEHNR and FQNEAQ (reference sequence). The CDR3 length is 14 residues. This CDR3 reads CASSWGSIQETQYF. DNA for the CDR3: TGTGCCAGCAGCTGGGGGAGCATCCAAGAGACCCAGTACTTC.

This chain links TRBV19 with TRBJ2-7, with D hard to call. Germline V gene sequence: CDR1 LNHDA, CDR2 SQIVND (reference sequence). Trimming cost V 5 bases and J 0 bases, with 11 bases left between them. The CDR3 runs to 14 residues. The CDR3 DNA reads TGTGCCAGTAGTTTGTCCGCCAGCTCCTACGAGCAGTACTTC. Translating it yields CASSLSASSYEQYF.

The chain uses TRBV6-6 and TRBJ2-5; 9 bases match TRBD1. Germline CDR1 MNHNY, CDR2 SVGAGI (reference sequence). With V trimmed by 6 bases and J by 4 bases, 6 bases remained unmatched. CDR3 size: 14 residues. The CDR3 DNA is TGTGCCAGCAGCCCAATGACAGGGGGAGAGACCCAGTACTTC. This encodes CASSPMTGGETQYF.

The CDR3 region is CASMVAGVSTGELFF. The CDR3, as DNA: TGTGCCAGCATGGTGGCGGGAGTTAGCACCGGGGAGCTGTTTTTT. The chain carries TRBV28 and TRBJ2-2; 7 nucleotides agree with TRBD2. Germline-derived CDR1 and CDR2 are MDHEN and SYDVKM. This CDR3 has 15 residues. The trim removed 7 bases at V and 4 bases at J, leaving 9 bases unmatched.

The V and J genes are TRBV5-1 and TRBJ1-2; maybe TRBD1 (6 bases). V lost 4 bases and J lost 8, with 18 bases in between. Germline V gene lookup returns CDR1 SGHRS and CDR2 YFSETQ. The CDR3 totals 14 residues. DNA for the CDR3: TGCGCCAGCAGCGACGCTCCAGGGGTTCAGGGCTACACCTTC. Amino acid sequence: CASSDAPGVQGYTF.

This clone has a single count. The chain employs TRBV5-4 and TRBJ2-7; a possible D gene is TRBD2 (6 bases). CDR1 and CDR2 (germline): SGHNT, YYREEE (reference sequence). Trimming cost V 3 bases and J 3 bases, with 16 bases left between them. The length of the CDR3 is 15 residues. CDR3 amino acids: CASSSGLPGVYEQYF. The CDR3 bases are TGTGCCAGCAGCTCGGGACTGCCGGGAGTCTACGAGCAGTACTTC. Variable domain in full (rest from reference TRBV5-4 and TRBJ2-7): ETGVTQSPTHLIKTRGQQVTLRCSSQSGHNTVSWYQQALGQGPQFIFQYYREEENGRGNFPPRFSGLQFPNYSSELNVNALELDDSALYLCASSSGLPGVYEQYFGPGTRLTVT.

This chain joins TRBV15 and TRBJ2-5; perhaps TRBD2 as D (6 bases). CDR3 length equals 14 residues. Germline assignment: CDR1 LNHNV and CDR2 YYDKDF (reference sequence). Trimming left V 1 base short and J 2 bases short, with 8 bases between. For the CDR3, the DNA is TGTGCCACCAGCAGAGTGACTAGTCAAGAGACCCAGTACTTC. This codes for CATSRVTSQETQYF.

The chain carries TRBV5-1 and TRBJ2-2; D gene ambiguous. Trimming stripped 0 bases from V and 3 bases from J, with 0 bases between. This CDR3 comprises 12 residues. CDR1 is SGHRS and CDR2 is YFSETQ in the germline V gene. The CDR3 sequence: CASSLDTGELFF. In DNA, the CDR3 is TGCGCCAGCAGCTTGGACACCGGGGAGCTGTTTTTT.

This chain joins TRBV18 and TRBJ2-1, with 9 bases lining up with TRBD1. Germline V CDR1 and CDR2: KGHSH, LQKENI. Trimming cost V 1 base and J 5 bases; bases outside gene matches: 6. The CDR3 has 16 residues. This chain's CDR3 is CASSPLIGTGHNEQFF. CDR3 coding DNA: TGTGCCAGCTCACCACTTATTGGGACAGGGCACAATGAGCAGTTCTTC.

About this clone: With a much larger clone just one base away, this may be a read error. The chain employs TRBV7-2 and TRBJ1-1; the D is unclear. V lost 1 base and J lost 6, with 12 bases in between. Germline V CDR1 and CDR2: SGHTA, FQGNSA. There are 14 residues in the CDR3. The CDR3 coding sequence is TGTGCCAGCAGCTTAGACCAGGAGGACTCTGAAGCTTTCTTT. Amino acids: CASSLDQEDSEAFF. The entire variable domain, with the rest obtained from reference TRBV7-2 and TRBJ1-1, is as follows: GAGVSQSPSNKVTEKGKDVELRCDPISGHTALYWYRQSLGQGLEFLIYFQGNSAPDKSGLPSDRFSAERTGGSVSTLTIQRTQQEDSAVYLCASSLDQEDSEAFFGQGTRLTVV.

V is TRBV30 and J is TRBJ1-3; a possible D gene is TRBD1 (5 bases). This CDR3 region has 12 residues. V was clipped by 7 bases and J by 4 bases, with 11 bases between them. The germline gives CDR1 GTSNPN, CDR2 SVGIG (reference sequence). In DNA, the CDR3 is TGTGCCTCCTTGGACACCGGAAACACCATATATTTT. The encoded protein is CASLDTGNTIYF.

The chain employs TRBV30 and TRBJ1-2, with 10 bases matching TRBD1. Germline lookup yields CDR1 GTSNPN and CDR2 SVGIG (reference sequence). CDR3 size: 17 residues. The trim removed 3 bases at V and 4 bases at J, leaving 14 bases unmatched. DNA for the CDR3: TGTGCCTGGAGCCCTGAATTCCGGGACAGGGGCATCTATGGCTACACCTTC. Translation: CAWSPEFRDRGIYGYTF.

This chain uses TRBV6-4 with TRBJ2-2; tentative D call: TRBD1 (5 bases). From germline, CDR1 is MRHNA and CDR2 SNTAGT. The CDR3 is 15 amino acids. Trimming took 0 bases from V and 6 from J, leaving 11 bases between them. This CDR3 reads CASSDSSGSAGELFF. For the CDR3, the DNA is TGTGCCAGCAGTGACTCATCAGGGTCAGCCGGGGAGCTGTTTTTT.

The chain couples TRBV6-1 to TRBJ2-7; 11 bases are shared with TRBD2. V lost 6 bases to trimming and J lost 6 bases; unmatched junction nucleotides: 7. The CDR3 loop spans 14 amino acids. Germline V gene data show CDR1 as MNHNS and CDR2 as SASEGT. This CDR3 is CASRAPGLAGEQYF. CDR3 nucleotide sequence: TGTGCCAGCAGAGCCCCCGGACTAGCGGGCGAGCAGTACTTC.

V usage is TRBV6-6 and J usage is TRBJ2-5; D remains ambiguous. TRBJ2-7 explains the end of the DNA better; the J call may be wrong. The CDR3 runs 13 residues. Per germline, CDR1 MNHNY and CDR2 SVGAGI (reference sequence). CDR3 in DNA: TGTGCCAGCACCTACCCGGCAGCCTACGAGCAGTACTTC. This sequence encodes CASTYPAAYEQYF.

V gene TRBV7-2 combines with J gene TRBJ2-1; tentatively, D is TRBD2 (5 bases). Trimming shortened V by 4 bases and J by 7 bases, and 11 bases separated the two germline ends. The germline V gene has CDR1 SGHTA and CDR2 FQGNSA. The CDR3 runs to 13 residues. CDR3 nucleotide sequence: TGTGCCAGCAGCTGGGCCGGCGGGAATGAGCAGTTCTTC. It translates to CASSWAGGNEQFF.

The chain uses TRBV5-1 and TRBJ2-1; tentatively, D is TRBD2 (5 bases). This CDR3 contains 12 residues. The V and J ends lost 0 bases and 7 bases respectively, with 5 bases between them. Germline V CDR1 and CDR2: SGHRS, YFSETQ. CDR3 in DNA: TGCGCCAGCAGCTTGGAGCGGAATGAGCAGTTCTTC. This translates into CASSLERNEQFF. The whole variable domain, remainder taken from reference TRBV5-1 and TRBJ2-1, is KAGVTQTPRYLIKTRGQQVTLSCSPISGHRSVSWYQQTPGQGLQFLFEYFSETQRNKGNFPGRFSGRQFSNSRSEMNVSTLELGDSALYLCASSLERNEQFFGPGTRLTVL.

The rearrangement joins TRBV19 to TRBJ2-1; tentative D call: TRBD2 (6 bases). Trimming cost V 7 bases and J 14 bases, with 24 bases left between them. There are 14 residues in the CDR3. Germline V gene sequence: CDR1 LNHDA, CDR2 SQIVND (reference sequence). The CDR3 nucleotides read TGTGCCAGTAAGGTGGCGGCTAGCGAGAGTTTGGAGTTCTTC. It translates to CASKVAASESLEFF.

V usage is TRBV15 and J usage is TRBJ1-5, with 7 bases aligning to TRBD1. J was trimmed by 5 bases and V by 1 base; bases with no gene match: 2. CDR3 size: 14 residues. Looked up from germline, CDR1 is LNHNV and CDR2 is YYDKDF (reference sequence). The CDR3 protein is CATSRVRGYQPQHF. CDR3 sequence (DNA): TGTGCCACCAGCAGAGTCAGGGGGTATCAGCCCCAGCATTTT.

J is TRBJ2-3 and V is TRBV7-8, with D possibly being TRBD2 (6 bases). Germline V gives CDR1 SGHVS, CDR2 FQNEAQ. This CDR3 is 12 amino acids long. V was pared by 5 bases and J by 6 bases, with 9 bases between. This CDR3 is CASSPGRDTQYF. CDR3 nucleotide sequence: TGTGCCAGCAGCCCAGGGAGGGATACGCAGTATTTT.

The chain recombines TRBV15 with TRBJ1-5, with D maybe TRBD1 (6 bases). The V and J ends lost 3 bases and 0 bases respectively, with 9 bases between them. Germline lookup yields CDR1 LNHNV and CDR2 YYDKDF (reference sequence). The CDR3 runs to 15 residues. CDR3 in amino acids: CATSSYRASNQPQHF. The CDR3 DNA is TGTGCCACCAGCAGTTACAGGGCTAGCAATCAGCCCCAGCATTTT.

The chain combines TRBV25-1 with TRBJ2-1, with D perhaps matching TRBD2 (6 bases). Per the germline V gene, CDR1 is MGHDK and CDR2 is SYGVNS. The CDR3 contains 12 residues. Trimming cost V 6 bases and J 10 bases, with 13 bases left between them. In DNA, the CDR3 is TGTGCCAGCAGCCCACTCGGGAGAGAGCAGTTCTTC. Translated, it gives CASSPLGREQFF.

The rearrangement joins TRBV9 to TRBJ2-3; 8 bases agree with TRBD2. Germline V gene sequence: CDR1 SGDLS, CDR2 YYNGEE. There are 15 residues in the CDR3. With 4 bases clipped from V and 1 base from J, the junction kept 5 bases outside the gene matches. CDR3 region: CASSFRLARTDTQYF. The DNA of the CDR3 is TGTGCCAGCAGCTTCCGACTAGCGCGCACAGATACGCAGTATTTT.

CDR3: CASSPLVLAANNEQFF. In DNA, the CDR3 is TGTGCCAGCAGCCCCTTAGTGCTAGCGGCAAACAATGAGCAGTTCTTC. This chain joins TRBV4-2 and TRBJ2-1, with 7 bases lining up with TRBD2. The length of the CDR3 is 16 residues. Per germline, CDR1 LGHNA and CDR2 YNFKEQ. The V segment lost 4 bases and the J segment 5 bases; nucleotides outside the gene matches: 11.

The chain has TRBV10-3 and TRBJ2-1, with 9 bases fitting TRBD2. Unmatched junction bases numbered 3, after V lost 3 bases and J lost 3 bases. Germline loops: CDR1 ENHRY, CDR2 SYGVKD. CDR3 length: 15 amino acids. This CDR3 is CAISDLAGLYNEQFF. For the CDR3, the DNA is TGTGCCATCAGTGATCTAGCGGGACTCTACAATGAGCAGTTCTTC.

This sequence joins TRBV19 and TRBJ2-5; no reliable D call. CDR1 and CDR2 (germline): LNHDA, SQIVND (reference sequence). V lost 4 bases to trimming and J lost 7 bases, with 7 bases between them. CDR3 size: 11 residues. The CDR3 nucleotides read TGTGCCAGTAGTAGCCTAAGGACCCAGTACTTC. It yields the protein CASSSLRTQYF.

The genes are TRBV27 and TRBJ2-7; D possibly uses TRBD1 or TRBD2 (5 bases each). Trimming left V 5 bases short and J 4 bases short, with 15 bases between. This CDR3 has 14 residues. Germline V CDR1 and CDR2: MNHEY, SMNVEV (reference sequence). The CDR3 nucleotides read TGTGCCAGCAGTCAAACCGGGACGGAGTACGAGCAGTACTTC. Translation: CASSQTGTEYEQYF.

The chain has TRBV2 and TRBJ2-7; 8 bases align to TRBD1. Germline CDR1 SNHLY, CDR2 FYNNEI. Losses at the gene ends were 5 bases for V and 3 bases for J; bases not matched to a gene: 9. The CDR3 sequence is 15 residues long. In DNA form, the CDR3 reads TGTGCCAGCAGTAAAACAGGGGGTTCGAACTACGAGCAGTACTTC. This codes for CASSKTGGSNYEQYF. The whole variable domain, filled in from reference TRBV2 and TRBJ2-7, reads EPEVTQTPSHQVTQMGQEVILRCVPISNHLYFYWYRQILGQKVEFLVSFYNNEISEKSEIFDDQFSVERPDGSNFTLKIRSTKLEDSAMYFCASSKTGGSNYEQYFGPGTRLTVT.

The chain combines TRBV11-2 with TRBJ2-7; 10 bases match TRBD1. This CDR3 has 15 residues. After removal of 1 base from V and 4 bases from J, the junction contained 4 bases not matched to a gene. The germline gives CDR1 SGHAT, CDR2 FQNNGV. The CDR3 sequence: CASSLAPGQGYEQYF. CDR3 nucleotide sequence: TGTGCCAGCAGCTTAGCTCCGGGACAGGGGTACGAGCAGTACTTC.

The chain links TRBV5-1 to TRBJ1-1; D is uncertain. This CDR3 is 14 amino acids long. Germline V CDR1 and CDR2: SGHRS, YFSETQ. V was pared by 0 bases and J by 6 bases, with 12 bases between. The CDR3, as DNA: TGCGCCAGCAGCTTGGCCGGAGGACGGGCTGAAGCTTTCTTT. Its translation is CASSLAGGRAEAFF.